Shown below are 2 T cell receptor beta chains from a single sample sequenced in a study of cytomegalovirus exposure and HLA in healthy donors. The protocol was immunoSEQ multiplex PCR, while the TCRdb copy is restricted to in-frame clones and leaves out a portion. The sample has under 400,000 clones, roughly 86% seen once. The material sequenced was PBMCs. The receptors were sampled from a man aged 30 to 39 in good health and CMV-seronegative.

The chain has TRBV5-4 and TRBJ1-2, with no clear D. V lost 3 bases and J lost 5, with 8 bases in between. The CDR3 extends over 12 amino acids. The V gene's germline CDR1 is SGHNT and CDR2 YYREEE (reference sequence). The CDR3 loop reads CASSSDWYGYTF. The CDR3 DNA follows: TGTGCCAGCAGCTCAGATTGGTATGGCTACACCTTC.

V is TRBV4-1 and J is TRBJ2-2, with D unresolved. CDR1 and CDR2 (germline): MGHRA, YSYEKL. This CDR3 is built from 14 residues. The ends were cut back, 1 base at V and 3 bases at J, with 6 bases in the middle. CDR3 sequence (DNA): TGCGCCAGCAGCCAAGGTCGGGACACCGGGGAGCTGTTTTTT. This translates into CASSQGRDTGELFF.